There are a few counts of the clone carrying this TCR beta chain. Its antigen is not known. This sample was taken from a study of T cell repertoires in cytomegalovirus infection. Study overall: Researchers turned to recently identified HLA-C-restricted CMV epitopes as well as well-studied HLA-B-restricted ones. Broader study findings: Predominance within the ex vivo response was attributable to HLA-C-restricted CMV-specific TCR beta clonotypes.

TCRdb passed the reads through MiXCR, listing each CDR3 protein once. The repertoire holds hundreds of thousands of distinct CDR3 sequences, with under 45% as singletons. This CDR3 has 14 residues. Germline values: CDR1 SGHNT, CDR2 YYREEE (reference sequence). V lost 0 bases to trimming and J lost 1 base, with 7 bases between them. The receptor was derived from a human donor in good health (CMV status not recorded). Some clones in this sample may be carry-over from other donors' samples. The source was cultured PBMCs, collected from culture after CMV antigen stimulation. The chain employs TRBV5-4 and TRBJ1-1; D not certain. CDR3 bases: TGTGCCAGCAGCTTGGAAAAAGGGAACACTGAAGCTTTCTTT. This gives the protein CASSLEKGNTEAFF.